This T cell receptor (beta chain) was recovered during a study of blood T cells in healthy people across ages. Study in general: Per every two T cells, about one barcoded beta molecule was captured by template switching.

The CDR3 runs to 17 residues. J lost 5 bases, V lost 4 bases, and 13 bases had no gene match. Per the germline V gene, CDR1 is MDHEN and CDR2 is SYDVKM. Study outcomes and limitations: CMV status of donors was not determined, possibly confounding expanded clonotype changes.

A second PCR, run for about 7 to 11 cycles, used a sample-barcoded 5' primer plus a J-beta primer mix. Through a template-switch adaptor with 12 random nucleotides, each cDNA molecule received a tag. TCRdb re-called the 5' RACE reads through MiXCR, storing one row per CDR3 protein. The repertoire includes 1.5 million or so distinct CDR3 sequences, 35% to 45% of them detected once, and roughly 7.9% sits in the top ten. In regard to this clonotype: The target antigen is unknown.

The receptor's source is a woman younger than 30 in good health. Sequenced material: blood. The V call is TRBV28, the J call TRBJ2-3, with 9 positions matching TRBD2. DNA for the CDR3: TGTGCCAGCAGTTCCTCCCCAAGCGGGGGGCGAGTAGATACGCAGTATTTT. This translates into CASSSSPSGGRVDTQYF.